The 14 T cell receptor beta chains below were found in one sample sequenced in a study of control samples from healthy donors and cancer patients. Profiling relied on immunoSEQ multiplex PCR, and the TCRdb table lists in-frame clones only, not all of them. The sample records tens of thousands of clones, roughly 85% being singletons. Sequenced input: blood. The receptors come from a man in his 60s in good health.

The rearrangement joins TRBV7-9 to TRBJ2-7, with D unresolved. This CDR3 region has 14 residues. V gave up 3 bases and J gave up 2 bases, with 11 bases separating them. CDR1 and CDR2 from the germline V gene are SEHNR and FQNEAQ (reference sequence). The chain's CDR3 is CASSFRLDTYEQYF. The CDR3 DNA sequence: TGTGCCAGCAGCTTCCGACTGGATACCTACGAGCAGTACTTC.

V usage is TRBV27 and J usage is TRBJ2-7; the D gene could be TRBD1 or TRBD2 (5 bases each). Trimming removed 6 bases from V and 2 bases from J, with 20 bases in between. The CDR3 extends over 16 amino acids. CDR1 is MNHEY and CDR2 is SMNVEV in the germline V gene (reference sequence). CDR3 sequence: CASSPGSGRLTYEQYF. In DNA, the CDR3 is TGTGCCAGCAGCCCCGGTTCGGGACGGCTAACCTACGAGCAGTACTTC.

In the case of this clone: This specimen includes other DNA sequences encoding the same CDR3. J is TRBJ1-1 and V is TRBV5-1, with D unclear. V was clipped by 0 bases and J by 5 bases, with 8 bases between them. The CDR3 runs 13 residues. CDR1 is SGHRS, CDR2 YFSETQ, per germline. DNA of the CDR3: TGCGCCAGCAGCTTGGGTACGGGAACTGAAGCTTTCTTT. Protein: CASSLGTGTEAFF.

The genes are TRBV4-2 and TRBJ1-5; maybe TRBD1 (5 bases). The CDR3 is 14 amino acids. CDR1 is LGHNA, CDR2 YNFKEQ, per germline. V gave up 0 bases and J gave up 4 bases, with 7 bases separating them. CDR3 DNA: TGTGCCAGCAGCCAAGACGGGGGAAATCAGCCCCAGCATTTT. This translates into CASSQDGGNQPQHF.

CDR3: CASSGGIGRSYNEQFF. CDR3 nucleotide sequence: TGTGCCAGCAGTGGGGGTATAGGGCGCTCCTACAATGAGCAGTTCTTC. The rearrangement uses TRBV25-1 and TRBJ2-1; D not resolved. Germline CDR1 reads MGHDK; CDR2 reads SYGVNS. This CDR3 is 16 amino acids long. The ends were cut back, 4 bases at V and 0 bases at J, with 13 bases in the middle.

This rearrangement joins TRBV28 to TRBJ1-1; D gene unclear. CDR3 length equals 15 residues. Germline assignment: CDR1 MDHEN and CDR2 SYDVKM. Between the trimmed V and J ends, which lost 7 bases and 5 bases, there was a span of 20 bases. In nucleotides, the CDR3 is TGTGCCAGCACCCTCGGAAGTTTCTCTGGGACTGAAGCTTTCTTT. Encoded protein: CASTLGSFSGTEAFF. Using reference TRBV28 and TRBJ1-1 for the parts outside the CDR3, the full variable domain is DVKVTQSSRYLVKRTGEKVFLECVQDMDHENMFWYRQDPGLGLRLIYFSYDVKMKEKGDIPEGYSVSREKKERFSLILESASTNQTSMYLCASTLGSFSGTEAFFGQGTRLTVV.

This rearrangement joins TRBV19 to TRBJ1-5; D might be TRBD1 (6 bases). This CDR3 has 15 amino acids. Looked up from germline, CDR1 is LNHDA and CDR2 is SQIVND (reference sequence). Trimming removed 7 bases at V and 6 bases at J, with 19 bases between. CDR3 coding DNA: TGTGCCAGTACCCTCGGGAGGGGGGGGTCTCAGCCCCAGCATTTT. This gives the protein CASTLGRGGSQPQHF.

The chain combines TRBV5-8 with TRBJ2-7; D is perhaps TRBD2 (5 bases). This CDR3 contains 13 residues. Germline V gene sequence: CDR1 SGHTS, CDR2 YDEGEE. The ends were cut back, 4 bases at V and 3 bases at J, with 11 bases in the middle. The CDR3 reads CASSRTGNYEQYF. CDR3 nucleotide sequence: TGTGCCAGCAGCCGGACTGGAAACTACGAGCAGTACTTC.

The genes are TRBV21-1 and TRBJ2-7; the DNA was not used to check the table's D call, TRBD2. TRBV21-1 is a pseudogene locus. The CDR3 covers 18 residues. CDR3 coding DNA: TGTGCCAGCAGCTGGCGGACTAGCGGGGGGGCCAGTGTCCCCGAGCAGTACTTC. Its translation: CASSWRTSGGASVPEQYF.

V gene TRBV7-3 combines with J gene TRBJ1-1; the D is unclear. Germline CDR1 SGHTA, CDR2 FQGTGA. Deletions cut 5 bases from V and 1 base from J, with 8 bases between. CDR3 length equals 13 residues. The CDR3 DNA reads TGTGCCAGCAGCCCTGGCCGGAACACTGAAGCTTTCTTT. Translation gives CASSPGRNTEAFF.

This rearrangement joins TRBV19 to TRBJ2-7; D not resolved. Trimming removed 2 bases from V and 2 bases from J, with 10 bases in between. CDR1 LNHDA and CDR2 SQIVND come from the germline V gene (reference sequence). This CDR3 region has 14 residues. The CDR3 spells CASSIRNNPYEQYF. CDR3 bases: TGTGCCAGTAGTATAAGGAATAATCCCTACGAGCAGTACTTC.

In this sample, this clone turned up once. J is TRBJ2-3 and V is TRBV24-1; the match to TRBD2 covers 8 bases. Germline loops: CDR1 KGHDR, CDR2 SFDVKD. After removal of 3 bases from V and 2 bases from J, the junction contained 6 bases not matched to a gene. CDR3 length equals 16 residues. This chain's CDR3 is CATSDPRAGVTDTQYF. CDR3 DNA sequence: TGTGCCACCAGTGATCCTCGAGCGGGGGTCACAGATACGCAGTATTTT.

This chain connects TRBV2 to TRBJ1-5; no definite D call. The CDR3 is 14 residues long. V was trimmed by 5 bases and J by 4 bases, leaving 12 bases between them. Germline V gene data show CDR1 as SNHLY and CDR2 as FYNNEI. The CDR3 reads CASSRRTENQPQHF. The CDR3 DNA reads TGTGCCAGCAGTCGCAGGACGGAAAATCAGCCCCAGCATTTT.

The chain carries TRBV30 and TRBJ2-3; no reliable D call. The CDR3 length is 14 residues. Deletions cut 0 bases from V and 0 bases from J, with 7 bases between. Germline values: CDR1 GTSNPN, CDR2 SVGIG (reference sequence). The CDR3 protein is CAWSVLRSTDTQYF. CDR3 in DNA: TGTGCCTGGAGTGTATTAAGAAGCACAGATACGCAGTATTTT.